This T cell receptor beta chain derives from a study of control samples from healthy donors and cancer patients. Method: immunoSEQ multiplex PCR; TCRdb's copy keeps in-frame clones and lacks some. The sample holds 130,000 or so clones; roughly 94% are singletons and the top ten take 13% to 15%. Germline V gene data show CDR1 as LGHNT and CDR2 as FRNRAP. CDR3 length equals 12 residues. Trimming took 6 bases from V and 3 from J, leaving 3 bases between them. V gene TRBV12-5 combines with J gene TRBJ2-6; D unresolved. Sequenced: PBMCs. This receptor was obtained from a man in his 60s with colorectal cancer. The CDR3 bases are TGTGCTAGTGGGGATGGGGCCAACGTCCTGACTTTC. Residues: CASGDGANVLTF.